The 22 T cell receptor beta chains in this list originate from one sample, sequenced in a study of memory CD4+ T cells and cytomegalovirus serostatus. Single viable CD3+CD4+CD8-CD45RO+ cells were sorted as the memory CD4+ T cells. Produced via immunoSEQ multiplex PCR; TCRdb's table is partial and in-frame only. The sample yields around 99,000 clones, about 80% seen once. The source material was memory CD4+ T cells from blood. The receptors shown here come from an adult in good health and CMV-seropositive.

The chain recombines TRBV28 with TRBJ2-7, with 9 bases lining up with TRBD1. The junction had 6 bases not matched to a gene; V was cut back by 6 bases and J by 0 bases. CDR3 length: 15 amino acids. Germline CDR1 is MDHEN and CDR2 is SYDVKM. The CDR3 region has the DNA TGTGCCAGCAGGGCCGGGGACAGGGTCTCCTACGAGCAGTACTTC. Protein sequence: CASRAGDRVSYEQYF.

The chain joins TRBV5-1 to TRBJ1-1; no clear D. The CDR3 extends over 16 amino acids. CDR1 and CDR2 from the germline V gene are SGHRS and YFSETQ. Trimming removed 0 bases at V and 1 base at J, with 13 bases between. The CDR3: CASSLGQVPSNTEAFF. The CDR3 DNA reads TGCGCCAGCAGCTTGGGGCAGGTCCCATCGAACACTGAAGCTTTCTTT.

The chain couples TRBV7-9 to TRBJ2-7; D is unclear. Deletions cut 8 bases from V and 2 bases from J, with 7 bases between. Germline values: CDR1 SEHNR, CDR2 FQNEAQ (reference sequence). The CDR3 totals 11 residues. CDR3 coding DNA: TGTGCCAGCGGGGTCACCTACGAGCAGTACTTC. As protein: CASGVTYEQYF.

The J gene is TRBJ2-3, the V gene TRBV9; 7 nucleotides match TRBD2. The CDR3 consists of 14 residues. CDR1 SGDLS and CDR2 YYNGEE come from the germline V gene. V lost 0 bases, J lost 5 bases, and 3 bases stayed unmatched. The CDR3 coding sequence is TGTGCCAGCAGCGTAGCTACGGGGGGAGATACGCAGTATTTT. The encoded protein is CASSVATGGDTQYF.

The chain links TRBV7-2 to TRBJ2-5; tentative D call: TRBD1 (5 bases). Germline V gene lookup returns CDR1 SGHTA and CDR2 FQGNSA. Between the trimmed V and J ends, which lost 4 bases and 3 bases, there was a span of 9 bases. CDR3 length equals 13 residues. CDR3 region: CASSSTVKETQYF. The CDR3 DNA is TGTGCCAGCAGCTCGACAGTTAAAGAGACCCAGTACTTC. The variable domain in full, with the rest retrieved from reference TRBV7-2 and TRBJ2-5, is GAGVSQSPSNKVTEKGKDVELRCDPISGHTALYWYRQSLGQGLEFLIYFQGNSAPDKSGLPSDRFSAERTGGSVSTLTIQRTQQEDSAVYLCASSSTVKETQYFGPGTRLLVL.

The CDR3 here is CASAGQGANEQFF. CDR3 bases: TGTGCCAGCGCAGGACAGGGGGCCAATGAGCAGTTCTTC. The chain links TRBV2 to TRBJ2-1; 11 positions agree with TRBD1. CDR1 is SNHLY, CDR2 FYNNEI, per germline. The V and J ends lost 8 bases and 6 bases, in that order; junction bases with no gene match: 3. The CDR3 contains 13 residues.

The V and J genes are TRBV28 and TRBJ2-1; possibly TRBD2 for D (6 bases). Per the germline V gene, CDR1 is MDHEN and CDR2 is SYDVKM. This CDR3 has 16 amino acids. The V and J ends lost 5 bases and 1 base respectively, with 15 bases between them. CDR3 in DNA: TGTGCCAGCAGTCCTCCCGGTAGCGGATCCTACAATGAGCAGTTCTTC. Translated, it gives CASSPPGSGSYNEQFF. Full variable domain (rest looked up from reference TRBV28 and TRBJ2-1): DVKVTQSSRYLVKRTGEKVFLECVQDMDHENMFWYRQDPGLGLRLIYFSYDVKMKEKGDIPEGYSVSREKKERFSLILESASTNQTSMYLCASSPPGSGSYNEQFFGPGTRLTVL.

This clone was counted only a few times. The V gene is TRBV2, the J gene TRBJ1-2, with D uncertain. Trimming removed 3 bases from V and 6 bases from J, with 8 bases in between. Germline-derived CDR1 and CDR2 are SNHLY and FYNNEI. This CDR3 spans 12 amino acids. The CDR3, as DNA: TGTGCCAGCAGTGATGGGCAGAATGGCTACACCTTC. This codes for CASSDGQNGYTF.

This chain links TRBV15 with TRBJ2-3; tentatively, D is TRBD2 (7 bases). Germline loops: CDR1 LNHNV, CDR2 YYDKDF (reference sequence). V was shortened by 8 bases and J by 4 bases, with 16 bases between the two germline ends. The CDR3 consists of 14 residues. The CDR3 sequence: CATRRGAGADTQYF. The CDR3 coding sequence is TGTGCCACCCGCCGGGGGGCTGGTGCAGATACGCAGTATTTT.

CDR3 protein: CASMDGEAFF. The CDR3, as DNA: TGCGCCAGCATGGACGGTGAAGCTTTCTTT. The V gene is TRBV10-1, the J gene TRBJ1-1, with no clear D. The germline gives CDR1 WNHNN, CDR2 SYGVQD (reference sequence). The CDR3 consists of 10 residues. V gave up 7 bases and J gave up 7 bases, with 7 bases separating them.

This clone was found a few times. The CDR3 DNA follows: TGTGCCAGCAGCTACCGGACAGCGAACCACGAAGCTTTCTTT. Amino acid sequence: CASSYRTANHEAFF. V and J are TRBV13 and TRBJ1-1; tentative D call: TRBD1 (6 bases). CDR3 length: 14 residues. Trimming stripped 4 bases from V and 8 bases from J, with 17 bases between. Germline V lookup: CDR1 PRHDT, CDR2 FYEKMQ (reference sequence). Filled out from reference TRBV13 and TRBJ1-1, the complete variable domain reads AAGVIQSPRHLIKEKRETATLKCYPIPRHDTVYWYQQGPGQDPQFLISFYEKMQSDKGSIPDRFSAQQFSDYHSELNMSSLELGDSALYFCASSYRTANHEAFFGQGTRLTVV.

The V gene is TRBV5-1, the J gene TRBJ1-2; D gene uncertain. The germline CDR1 and CDR2 sequences are SGHRS and YFSETQ. V lost 0 bases and J 8 bases, leaving 20 bases between the germline ends. This CDR3 has 16 amino acids. The CDR3 coding sequence is TGCGCCAGCAGCTTGGGGGCAAGGACTGGAAATAGGGGCTACACCTTC. Encoded protein: CASSLGARTGNRGYTF.

This clone was recorded once. The chain uses TRBV14 and TRBJ2-1, with D tentatively TRBD1 (5 bases). Per germline, CDR1 SGHDN and CDR2 FVKESK. The CDR3 length is 20 residues. The V and J ends lost 1 base and 4 bases respectively, with 26 bases between them. The CDR3 DNA is TGTGCCAGCAGCCAAGTAGGGGCTAGTTTTCTGGGTACGATATACAATGAGCAGTTCTTC. Its translation is CASSQVGASFLGTIYNEQFF.

The chain employs TRBV19 and TRBJ2-3, with a tentative D call TRBD1 (5 bases). The length of the CDR3 is 15 residues. Germline V CDR1 and CDR2: LNHDA, SQIVND (reference sequence). V lost 5 bases to trimming and J lost 4 bases, with 16 bases between them. The CDR3 DNA reads TGTGCCAGTAGTGGGTCAGGGTCATCTTCAGATACGCAGTATTTT. Its protein product is CASSGSGSSSDTQYF.

V is TRBV28 and J is TRBJ2-7; D remains unclear. The CDR3 extends over 11 amino acids. V was clipped by 2 bases and J by 4 bases, with 3 bases between them. In germline, CDR1 is MDHEN, CDR2 SYDVKM. The CDR3 is CASSLKYEQYF. The CDR3 DNA is TGTGCCAGCAGTTTAAAGTACGAGCAGTACTTC.

The chain employs TRBV2 and TRBJ2-2; D is perhaps TRBD1 (6 bases). Trimming cost V 5 bases and J 10 bases, with 23 bases left between them. Germline V gives CDR1 SNHLY, CDR2 FYNNEI. The CDR3 is made up of 16 amino acids. The CDR3 spells CASSWGRGRGEEELFF. In DNA form, the CDR3 reads TGTGCCAGCAGTTGGGGCAGGGGAAGGGGAGAAGAGGAGCTGTTTTTT.

The chain has TRBV5-1 and TRBJ1-1; no clear D gene. Germline values: CDR1 SGHRS, CDR2 YFSETQ. The CDR3 runs 15 residues. V was pared by 6 bases and J by 1 base, with 16 bases between. CDR3 nucleotides: TGCGCCAGCAATGATATGGGAAACTCGAACACTGAAGCTTTCTTT. Protein: CASNDMGNSNTEAFF.

In nucleotides, the CDR3 is TGTGCCAGCAGCCGGGTAGGGGGGAGCTCCTACGAGCAGTACTTC. Translated, it gives CASSRVGGSSYEQYF. The chain uses TRBV5-6 and TRBJ2-7; either TRBD1 or TRBD2 may supply D (6 bases each). Trimming left V 4 bases short and J 0 bases short, with 14 bases between. Per the germline V gene, CDR1 is SGHDT and CDR2 is YYEEEE. The CDR3 is 15 amino acids.

The rearrangement uses TRBV28 and TRBJ1-1, with D unresolved. Germline assignment: CDR1 MDHEN and CDR2 SYDVKM. The CDR3 covers 13 residues. Trimming removed 7 bases from V and 4 bases from J, with 13 bases in between. As DNA, the CDR3 is TGTGCCAGCATAATGGGGATCGGCACTGAAGCTTTCTTT. It encodes CASIMGIGTEAFF. The full variable domain, its missing parts supplied by reference TRBV28 and TRBJ1-1, is DVKVTQSSRYLVKRTGEKVFLECVQDMDHENMFWYRQDPGLGLRLIYFSYDVKMKEKGDIPEGYSVSREKKERFSLILESASTNQTSMYLCASIMGIGTEAFFGQGTRLTVV.

The chain carries TRBV18 and TRBJ1-1; no clear D. V shed 3 bases and J shed 7 bases, with 12 bases lying between them. The CDR3 is made up of 13 amino acids. Germline V lookup: CDR1 KGHSH, CDR2 LQKENI. CDR3 in amino acids: CASSPDEQGEAFF. The CDR3 bases are TGTGCCAGCTCACCGGATGAACAAGGTGAAGCTTTCTTT.

The chain employs TRBV6-5 and TRBJ1-2, with D possibly being TRBD1 (6 bases). V gave up 2 bases and J gave up 5 bases, with 9 bases separating them. The length of the CDR3 is 13 residues. Germline assignment: CDR1 MNHEY and CDR2 SVGAGI. CDR3 bases: TGTGCCAGCAGTTACACGGGACAATATGGCTACACCTTC. This translates into CASSYTGQYGYTF.

This sequence joins TRBV9 and TRBJ1-1, with 10 bases matching TRBD1. The germline V gene encodes CDR1 SGDLS and CDR2 YYNGEE. This CDR3 contains 18 residues. V shed 4 bases, J shed 0 bases, and the junction held 12 bases outside the gene matches. The CDR3 loop is CASSPGRGTGDVNTEAFF. CDR3 DNA: TGTGCCAGCAGCCCTGGTCGCGGGACAGGGGACGTGAACACTGAAGCTTTCTTT.